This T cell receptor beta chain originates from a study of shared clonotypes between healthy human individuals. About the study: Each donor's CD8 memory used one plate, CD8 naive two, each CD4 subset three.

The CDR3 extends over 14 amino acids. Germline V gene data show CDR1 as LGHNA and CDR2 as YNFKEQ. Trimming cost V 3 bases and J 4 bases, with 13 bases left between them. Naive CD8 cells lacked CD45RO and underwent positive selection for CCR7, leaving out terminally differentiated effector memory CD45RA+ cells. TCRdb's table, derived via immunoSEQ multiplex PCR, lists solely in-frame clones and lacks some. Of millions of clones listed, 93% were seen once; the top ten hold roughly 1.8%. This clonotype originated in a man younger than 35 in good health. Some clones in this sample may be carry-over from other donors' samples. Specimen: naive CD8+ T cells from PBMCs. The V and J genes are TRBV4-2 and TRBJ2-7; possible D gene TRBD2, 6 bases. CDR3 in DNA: TGTGCCAGCAGCCACCTCGAGGGGAGGTACGAGCAGTACTTC. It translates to CASSHLEGRYEQYF.